The 29 T cell receptor beta chains given below trace back to one sample, sequenced in a study of response to subunit inactivated influenza vaccine (dated by TCRdb to about 2018). The library was prepared using RT-PCR. Instrument used: Illumina HiSeq 2500. Using fastp trimming at Q25 and MiXCR clonotype assembly, TCRdb reanalyzed the public sequencing data and kept in-frame beta chains. CDR3 protein duplicates are merged, each entry listing the most common genes and DNA. The sample has hundreds of thousands of distinct CDR3 sequences on record, approximately 18% of them singletons. The top ten clonotypes cover roughly a tenth of the sample. Here the sequenced sample was PBMCs from blood, taken roughly 5 days after vaccination. Receptors originate from a man between 45 and 60 years old who received an inactivated influenza vaccine. Donor details come from another sample of the same person, matched by shared clones.

This chain links TRBV11-1 with TRBJ2-1; 10 nucleotides align to TRBD2. The trim removed 5 bases at V and 10 bases at J, leaving 14 bases unmatched. Germline-derived CDR1 and CDR2 are SGHAT and FQDESV (reference sequence). This CDR3 is built from 16 residues. In DNA, the CDR3 is TGTGCCAGCAGCCTTACGTCGACTAGCGGGTTCCGAGAGCAGTTCTTC. Translation: CASSLTSTSGFREQFF.

This clonotype was found many times. The chain carries TRBV25-1 and TRBJ2-1, with 7 bases aligning to TRBD1. CDR1 is MGHDK, CDR2 SYGVNS, per germline. The CDR3 runs 13 residues. V was pared by 5 bases and J by 7 bases, with 5 bases of the junction left unmatched. CDR3: CASSRTGVNEQFF. Written as DNA, the CDR3 is TGTGCCAGCAGTAGGACAGGAGTGAATGAGCAGTTCTTC. Looking up the rest from reference TRBV25-1 and TRBJ2-1 gives the full variable domain: EADIYQTPRYLVIGTGKKITLECSQTMGHDKMYWYQQDPGMELHLIHYSYGVNSTEKGDLSSESTVSRIRTEHFPLTLESARPSHTSQYLCASSRTGVNEQFFGPGTRLTVL.

This clonotype was found once. The V call is TRBV5-1, the J call TRBJ2-2; a possible D gene is TRBD1 (6 bases). Germline V CDR1 and CDR2: SGHRS, YFSETQ. The CDR3 length is 16 residues. The germline V and J ends were trimmed by 0 bases and 8 bases, with 17 bases remaining between them. The CDR3 DNA reads as TGCGCCAGCAGCTTGGAGGGGGACACCTTGAGGGGGGAGCTGTTTTTT. Translation gives CASSLEGDTLRGELFF.

This clonotype was picked up many times. This chain connects TRBV5-1 to TRBJ2-1, with no clear D. The CDR3 is 13 amino acids. V was clipped by 7 bases and J by 6 bases, with 14 bases between them. The germline V gene has CDR1 SGHRS and CDR2 YFSETQ. CDR3 nucleotide sequence: TGCGCCAGCGGGAACCCGTCCCTCAATGAGCAGTTCTTC. Translation gives CASGNPSLNEQFF.

The table lists this clonotype with a few counts. The chain links TRBV20-1 to TRBJ2-5; possibly TRBD1 for D (5 bases). Trimming removed 2 bases from V and 1 base from J, with 14 bases in between. The CDR3 covers 15 residues. CDR1 and CDR2 (germline): DFQATT, SNEGSKA (reference sequence). The CDR3 nucleotides read TGCAGTGCTAGACAGGGAAGCCTAGTCCAAGAGACCCAGTACTTC. Protein: CSARQGSLVQETQYF.

This clonotype was recorded many times. The chain couples TRBV20-1 to TRBJ2-7; 7 nucleotides align to TRBD2. From germline, CDR1 is DFQATT and CDR2 SNEGSKA (reference sequence). The V gene end was trimmed by 6 bases and the J gene end by 1 base; junction bases not matched to a gene: 6. The length of the CDR3 is 13 residues. The CDR3 is CSAQGLSSYEQYF. In DNA form, the CDR3 reads TGCAGTGCCCAGGGACTAAGTTCCTACGAGCAGTACTTC.

This clonotype has just a few counts. This chain links TRBV6-5 with TRBJ2-1; D perhaps matches TRBD2 (5 bases). The V end lost 4 bases, the J end lost 2 bases, and 12 bases lay between the germline ends. The CDR3 runs to 15 residues. CDR1 and CDR2 (germline): MNHEY, SVGAGI. CDR3 sequence: CASSSHGGTYNEQFF. As DNA, the CDR3 is TGTGCCAGCAGTTCCCATGGAGGAACCTACAATGAGCAGTTCTTC.

This clonotype was seen only a few times. This chain links TRBV12-3 or TRBV12-4 with TRBJ1-5; no clear D gene. V gave up 1 base and J gave up 5 bases, with 6 bases separating them. The CDR3 totals 13 residues. The CDR3 DNA follows: TGTGCCAGCAGTTTAGGGGCCGATCAGCCCCAGCATTTT. This sequence encodes CASSLGADQPQHF.

This clonotype was seen a few times. The V and J genes are TRBV29-1 and TRBJ1-2; D gene unclear. Trimming removed 5 bases at V and 4 bases at J, with 8 bases between. Germline V gives CDR1 SQVTM, CDR2 ANQGSEA. The CDR3 runs 11 residues. In DNA, the CDR3 is TGCAGCGTTACAGTGGGCTATGGCTACACCTTC. Translated, it gives CSVTVGYGYTF.

The J gene is TRBJ2-3, the V gene TRBV12-3 or TRBV12-4, with no clear D. This CDR3 comprises 14 residues. With 1 base removed from V and 4 bases from J, the gap between germline ends came to 9 bases. For the CDR3, the DNA is TGTGCCAGCAGTTTAGGTAGCTGGGCAGATACGCAGTATTTT. As protein: CASSLGSWADTQYF.

CDR3 sequence (DNA): TGTGCCAGCAGTGTTTTTGGACAGGGGATTTCGGATGAGCAGTTCTTC. It codes for CASSVFGQGISDEQFF. V and J are TRBV2 and TRBJ2-1; 9 bases agree with TRBD1. This CDR3 has 16 residues. Germline trimming cut 4 bases from V and 8 bases from J; bases unmatched to any gene: 12. CDR1 SNHLY and CDR2 FYNNEI come from the germline V gene.

The V gene is TRBV5-1, the J gene TRBJ2-5, with 8 bases fitting TRBD1. The CDR3 is 13 residues long. V trimming: 4 bases; J trimming: 5 bases; junction bases outside the gene matches: 4. Germline V CDR1 and CDR2: SGHRS, YFSETQ. The CDR3 here is CASSEDRVETQYF. The CDR3 region has the DNA TGCGCCAGCAGCGAGGACAGGGTGGAGACCCAGTACTTC.

This clonotype was observed a few times. V and J are TRBV25-1 and TRBJ1-2; TRBD1 is a possible D gene (6 bases). CDR1 is MGHDK, CDR2 SYGVNS, per germline. The V and J ends lost 1 base and 2 bases respectively, with 11 bases between them. The CDR3 runs to 15 residues. This CDR3 is CASSELGGPNYGYTF. The CDR3 coding sequence is TGTGCCAGCAGTGAATTGGGGGGGCCGAACTATGGCTACACCTTC.

This chain connects TRBV7-9 to TRBJ2-2; 7 bases line up with TRBD1. This CDR3 has 17 residues. Germline CDR1 reads SEHNR; CDR2 reads FQNEAQ (reference sequence). J lost 2 bases, V lost 5 bases, and 11 bases had no gene match. CDR3 loop: CASSVPLGTANTGELFF. In DNA form, the CDR3 reads TGTGCCAGCAGCGTACCCCTGGGGACAGCCAACACCGGGGAGCTGTTTTTT.

The V gene is TRBV2, the J gene TRBJ1-2; 8 nucleotides match TRBD1. The length of the CDR3 is 16 residues. V shed 6 bases and J 0 bases; nucleotides not matched to a gene: 9. CDR1 is SNHLY and CDR2 is FYNNEI in the germline V gene. This CDR3 is CASRQRDRGANYGYTF. In DNA, the CDR3 is TGTGCCAGCAGACAAAGAGACAGGGGCGCTAACTATGGCTACACCTTC.

This clonotype was observed a handful of times. The chain combines TRBV12-3 or TRBV12-4 with TRBJ1-6; D is unresolved. The V end was cut by 6 bases, the J end by 14 bases, with 17 bases between. There are 13 residues in the CDR3. This CDR3 is CASRSTAHPALHF. The CDR3 coding sequence is TGTGCCAGCAGGTCCACTGCCCATCCTGCCCTCCACTTT.

The chain joins TRBV5-6 to TRBJ1-1, with a weak D call TRBD1 (5 bases). Germline CDR1 and CDR2: SGHDT and YYEEEE. The CDR3 loop spans 15 amino acids. Trimming left V 4 bases short and J 5 bases short, with 18 bases between. The CDR3, as DNA: TGTGCCAGCAGCGACGGGACGGCCTCTTCGACTGAAGCTTTCTTT. It is translated as CASSDGTASSTEAFF.

The chain recombines TRBV5-1 with TRBJ1-4; D might be TRBD1 (5 bases). In germline, CDR1 is SGHRS, CDR2 YFSETQ. Trimming stripped 4 bases from V and 0 bases from J, with 13 bases between. CDR3 length: 16 residues. This chain's CDR3 is CASSTGRSATNEKLFF. The CDR3 DNA follows: TGCGCCAGCAGCACGGGACGGAGTGCAACTAATGAAAAACTGTTTTTT.

The chain couples TRBV12-3 or TRBV12-4 to TRBJ2-3; D remains ambiguous. The CDR3 sequence is 15 residues long. The ends were cut back, 3 bases at V and 0 bases at J, with 10 bases in the middle. CDR3 residues: CASSLAHFSTDTQYF. CDR3 DNA: TGTGCCAGCAGTTTGGCGCACTTTAGCACAGATACGCAGTATTTT.

The chain joins TRBV2 to TRBJ1-2, with no clear D. From germline, CDR1 is SNHLY and CDR2 FYNNEI. V lost 3 bases to trimming and J lost 4 bases, with 9 bases between them. This CDR3 spans 13 amino acids. CDR3 amino acids: CASSERHFYGYTF. The CDR3 DNA reads TGTGCCAGCAGTGAGCGTCATTTCTATGGCTACACCTTC.

The chain couples TRBV10-2 to TRBJ2-7; the D is unclear. This CDR3 is 14 amino acids long. Trimming left V 4 bases short and J 3 bases short, with 13 bases between. From germline, CDR1 is WSHSY and CDR2 SAAADI. The CDR3 bases are TGCGCCAGCAGTGGGGCAGGCGTAGTCTACGAGCAGTACTTC. This gives the protein CASSGAGVVYEQYF.

This clonotype showed up just a few times. The chain uses TRBV28 and TRBJ1-2; D possibly corresponds to TRBD1 (5 bases). CDR1 and CDR2 from the germline V gene are MDHEN and SYDVKM. The CDR3 runs 13 residues. V was clipped by 2 bases and J by 9 bases, with 13 bases between them. Here the CDR3 DNA reads TGTGCCAGCAGTTTAAAATACAGGTTAAGCTACACCTTC. This gives the protein CASSLKYRLSYTF.

In this sample, this clonotype turned up many times. The chain links TRBV12-3 or TRBV12-4 to TRBJ2-7, with D possibly matching TRBD1 (5 bases). Between the trimmed V and J ends, which lost 6 bases and 6 bases, there was a span of 18 bases. The CDR3 spans 14 residues. The CDR3: CASRKRTRPREQYF. DNA of the CDR3: TGTGCCAGCAGGAAGAGGACAAGGCCTCGCGAGCAGTACTTC.

At least ten counts were recorded for this clonotype. V usage is TRBV12-3 or TRBV12-4 and J usage is TRBJ2-1, with 11 nucleotides matching TRBD2. The CDR3 is 15 residues long. Trimming at V came to 1 base and at J to 5 bases, leaving 1 base not matched to a gene. The chain's CDR3 is CASSLEGLADNEQFF. The CDR3, as DNA: TGTGCCAGCAGTTTAGAGGGACTAGCGGACAATGAGCAGTTCTTC.

This clonotype was detected a few times. The genes are TRBV11-2 and TRBJ2-2; 15 nucleotides line up with TRBD2. V was pared by 5 bases and J by 6 bases, with 10 bases of the junction left unmatched. This CDR3 has 18 residues. Germline V CDR1 and CDR2: SGHAT, FQNNGV. The CDR3 nucleotides read TGTGCCAGCAGCCCTAACCGGGGACTAGCGGGAGGAGCCGGGGAGCTGTTTTTT. Translation gives CASSPNRGLAGGAGELFF.

This clonotype was observed many times. As DNA, the CDR3 is TGTGCCAGCAGCTTAGCGATGGGTGTGGCTTCGCAGTATTTT. This translates into CASSLAMGVASQYF. The chain combines TRBV7-9 with TRBJ2-3; D gene ambiguous. This CDR3 contains 14 residues. V lost 0 bases and J 10 bases, leaving 14 bases between the germline ends. CDR1 is SEHNR and CDR2 is FQNEAQ in the germline V gene (reference sequence). The full variable domain, in which reference TRBV7-9 and TRBJ2-3 provide the parts outside the CDR3, is DTGVSQNPRHKITKRGQNVTFRCDPISEHNRLYWYRQTLGQGPEFLTYFQNEAQLEKSRLLSDRFSAERPKGSFSTLEIQRTEQGDSAMYLCASSLAMGVASQYFGPGTRLTVL.

This clonotype was counted ten times or more. CDR3 DNA sequence: TGTGCCAGCAGTCCAACAGGGGGCGCGAATGAAAAACTGTTTTTT. It translates to CASSPTGGANEKLFF. The V and J genes are TRBV12-3 or TRBV12-4 and TRBJ1-4, with 9 bases lining up with TRBD1. The CDR3 runs to 15 residues. The V gene end was trimmed by 5 bases and the J gene end by 5 bases; junction bases not matched to a gene: 6.

The chain has TRBV20-1 and TRBJ2-5; D might be TRBD1 (6 bases). The CDR3 consists of 15 residues. From germline, CDR1 is DFQATT and CDR2 SNEGSKA (reference sequence). With 0 bases removed from V and 3 bases from J, the gap between germline ends came to 14 bases. DNA for the CDR3: TGCAGTGCTAGAGATTCGGGGCCAGGGGAAGAGACCCAGTACTTC. This gives the protein CSARDSGPGEETQYF.

V gene TRBV20-1 combines with J gene TRBJ2-2; D may be TRBD1 (5 bases). Germline V CDR1 and CDR2: DFQATT, SNEGSKA (reference sequence). This CDR3 has 15 residues. Trimming removed 1 base at V and 3 bases at J, with 12 bases between. The DNA for the CDR3 is TGCAGTGCTAGAGGTCAGGGCTGGTACACCGGGGAGCTGTTTTTT. As protein: CSARGQGWYTGELFF.